A selection of T cell receptor beta chains follows, all from one sample in a study of shared clonotypes between healthy human individuals. Measured with immunoSEQ multiplex PCR; TCRdb has only the in-frame clones, and not every one. The sample yields about 2.1 million clones, around 93% seen once. Sequencing input: naive CD8+ T cells from PBMCs. These receptors all come from a man younger than 35 in good health. Some clones in this sample may be carry-over from other donors' samples. CDR3s include the opening cysteine and the closing phenylalanine or tryptophan. Each record gives: J gene, D gene, V gene, CDR3 protein. The D gene is left open where the match is weak.

j_gene: TRBJ2-7; d_gene: .; v_gene: TRBV5-1; CDR3aa: CASSLAQGRSYEQYF
j_gene: TRBJ2-2; d_gene: .; v_gene: TRBV19; CDR3aa: CASSIGDSGELFF
j_gene: TRBJ2-7; d_gene: TRBD1; v_gene: TRBV28; CDR3aa: CASSSTPRTGAGSGEDYEQYF
j_gene: TRBJ1-1; d_gene: TRBD1; v_gene: TRBV27; CDR3aa: CASSLGGQVNTEAFF
j_gene: TRBJ2-1; d_gene: .; v_gene: TRBV11-1; CDR3aa: CASSLHSVNNEQFF
j_gene: TRBJ1-1; d_gene: .; v_gene: TRBV6-5; CDR3aa: CASSYIEGNTEAFF
j_gene: TRBJ2-1; d_gene: .; v_gene: TRBV4-3; CDR3aa: CASSQDRGLAGYNEQFF
j_gene: TRBJ2-2; d_gene: TRBD2; v_gene: TRBV18; CDR3aa: CASSPREGSGLNTGELFF
j_gene: TRBJ2-7; d_gene: .; v_gene: TRBV25-1; CDR3aa: CASRAGYEQYF
j_gene: TRBJ1-5; d_gene: TRBD1; v_gene: TRBV4-2; CDR3aa: CASSQEEGARLQPQHF
j_gene: TRBJ1-2; d_gene: .; v_gene: TRBV27; CDR3aa: CASSLGSNYGYTF
j_gene: TRBJ2-5; d_gene: TRBD2; v_gene: TRBV7-9; CDR3aa: CASSSSGGVETQYF
j_gene: TRBJ2-1; d_gene: .; v_gene: TRBV27; CDR3aa: CASSFLTRLGEMYNEQFF
j_gene: TRBJ2-7; d_gene: .; v_gene: TRBV7-9; CDR3aa: CASSYEPRGSSYEQYF
j_gene: TRBJ2-1; d_gene: .; v_gene: TRBV20-1; CDR3aa: CSAVLNNEQFF
j_gene: TRBJ2-7; d_gene: .; v_gene: TRBV4-2; CDR3aa: CASSQEAFQVSYEQYF
j_gene: TRBJ2-1; d_gene: TRBD2; v_gene: TRBV18; CDR3aa: CASSTTSGNTYNEQFF
j_gene: TRBJ2-2; d_gene: .; v_gene: TRBV19; CDR3aa: CASSIWEGGTGELFF
j_gene: TRBJ1-1; d_gene: TRBD1; v_gene: TRBV6-1; CDR3aa: CASNLRQGERTEAFF
j_gene: TRBJ2-7; d_gene: .; v_gene: TRBV11-2; CDR3aa: CASSLDNRGTYEQYF
j_gene: TRBJ2-2; d_gene: .; v_gene: TRBV28; CDR3aa: CASSLFSPKRAGELFF
j_gene: TRBJ1-3; d_gene: TRBD1; v_gene: TRBV5-1; CDR3aa: CASSLTDRGRNTIYF
j_gene: TRBJ2-3; d_gene: TRBD2; v_gene: TRBV7-7; CDR3aa: CAGLSGRSSDTQYF
j_gene: TRBJ2-1; d_gene: TRBD2; v_gene: TRBV27; CDR3aa: CATCGGSFFNEQFF
j_gene: TRBJ1-1; d_gene: .; v_gene: TRBV25-1; CDR3aa: CASSDRGNEAFF
j_gene: TRBJ2-7; d_gene: .; v_gene: TRBV28; CDR3aa: CASSLFQDDPFEQYF
j_gene: TRBJ2-7; d_gene: .; v_gene: TRBV4-1; CDR3aa: CASSQVAQLSYEQYF
j_gene: TRBJ2-6; d_gene: TRBD1; v_gene: TRBV19; CDR3aa: CASNSWDRSSGANVLTF
j_gene: TRBJ1-1; d_gene: .; v_gene: TRBV6-6; CDR3aa: CASSYSGVNTEAFF
j_gene: TRBJ2-1; d_gene: TRBD2; v_gene: TRBV6-5; CDR3aa: CASSHTSGSQHEQFF
j_gene: TRBJ2-1; d_gene: TRBD1; v_gene: TRBV18; CDR3aa: CASSLRAPGQADNEQFF